This T cell receptor (beta chain) appears in the sequencing data of a study of cytomegalovirus exposure and HLA in healthy donors. Study summary: Falling in the Caucasian-associated ancestry cluster were about 82% of approximately 410 genotyped donors.

Overall study findings and caveats: Rarity characterized most TCR sequences, yet some public TCRs appeared in many donors. A later analysis found most CMV-associated TCR beta chains apparently HLA-restricted.

Primers: 60 Vbeta forward and 13 Jbeta reverse. Clones were read by immunoSEQ multiplex PCR, and TCRdb kept only the in-frame ones, dropping some. The data show some 90,000 clones, with 55% to 75% seen just once and around 2.3% held by the top ten. The CDR3 sequence is 14 residues long. The germline CDR1 and CDR2 sequences are SQVTM and ANQGSEA. The V gene end was trimmed by 6 bases and the J gene end by 7 bases; junction bases not matched to a gene: 9. On this clone: As yet, its antigen is unknown.

Material: PBMCs. This TCR was recovered from a man aged 50-60 years in good health and CMV-seronegative. This chain joins TRBV29-1 and TRBJ2-1; 10 bases agree with TRBD2. The DNA of the CDR3 is TGCAGCGTGGGAAGCGGGAGGGCCTCAAATGAGCAGTTCTTC. Protein product: CSVGSGRASNEQFF.